The 30 T cell receptor beta chains reported below all come from one sample, sequenced in a study of technical replicates of blood from several donors (dated by TCRdb to the late 2010s). The library was obtained by the immunoSEQ multiplex PCR assay. TCRdb carries this immuneACCESS record with in-frame sequences only. Its versions omit some clonotypes, under half of them owing to an unresolved V gene in the studies checked, with the rest unexplained. For this sample there are around 83,000 clones; around nine tenths appear just once. Of the sample, about 0.23% is held by the ten largest clones. The sample comprised T cells isolated from PBMCs. The receptors stem from a human donor in good health.

The rearrangement links TRBV20-1 to TRBJ1-1; D remains ambiguous. The CDR3 is made up of 11 amino acids. CDR1 is DFQATT, CDR2 SNEGSKA, per germline (reference sequence). This CDR3 reads CMAPTTGEAFF. CDR3 in DNA: TGCATGGCCCCAACGACGGGAGAAGCTTTCTTT.

The chain links TRBV6-6 to TRBJ2-1; TRBD2 is a possible D gene (7 bases). CDR3 length: 16 amino acids. Germline V CDR1 and CDR2: MNHNY, SVGAGI (reference sequence). V was pared by 7 bases and J by 5 bases, with 21 bases between. CDR3 loop: CASNPRGGGPNNEQFF. The CDR3 nucleotides are TGTGCCAGCAACCCTAGGGGGGGAGGGCCCAACAATGAGCAGTTCTTC.

The chain recombines TRBV5-5 with TRBJ1-4, with 8 bases identical to TRBD1. The CDR3 loop spans 16 amino acids. The junction had 10 bases not matched to a gene; V was cut back by 2 bases and J by 7 bases. Germline V gene lookup returns CDR1 SGHKS and CDR2 YYEKEE (reference sequence). For the CDR3, the DNA is TGTGCCAGCAGCTTAGCAATCGACAGGGGAGCTGAAAAACTGTTTTTT. Amino acid sequence: CASSLAIDRGAEKLFF.

The gene calls are TRBV13 and TRBJ2-1, with TRBD2 matching over 7 bases. The germline V gene encodes CDR1 PRHDT and CDR2 FYEKMQ (reference sequence). Trimming removed 5 bases from V and 7 bases from J; junction bases left unmatched: 14. CDR3 length equals 16 residues. The CDR3 is CASSGSGLAAGNEQFF. The CDR3 DNA sequence: TGTGCCAGCAGCGGGAGTGGGCTAGCGGCCGGGAATGAGCAGTTCTTC.

This chain connects TRBV5-1 to TRBJ2-3, with a possible D match to TRBD2 (5 bases). Germline V lookup: CDR1 SGHRS, CDR2 YFSETQ. V lost 0 bases, J lost 0 bases, and 11 bases lay in between. CDR3 length: 16 amino acids. Written as DNA, the CDR3 is TGCGCCAGCAGCTTGGGTGGAGGATCTAGCACAGATACGCAGTATTTT. Protein product: CASSLGGGSSTDTQYF.

CDR3 amino acids: CASRGRGGRAEQFF. The DNA for the CDR3 is TGTGCCAGTAGGGGACGAGGCGGGAGGGCTGAGCAGTTCTTC. The chain uses TRBV19 and TRBJ2-1; TRBD2 aligns across 9 bases. Losses at the gene ends were 6 bases for V and 9 bases for J; bases not matched to a gene: 9. This CDR3 is built from 14 residues. The V gene's germline CDR1 is LNHDA and CDR2 SQIVND (reference sequence).

The chain has TRBV19 and TRBJ2-7; 7 bases align to TRBD1. Germline values: CDR1 LNHDA, CDR2 SQIVND (reference sequence). V lost 3 bases, J lost 7 bases, and 3 bases stayed unmatched. The CDR3 is made up of 12 amino acids. The CDR3 protein is CASSIRQGEQYF. CDR3 sequence (DNA): TGTGCCAGTAGTATCCGACAGGGAGAGCAGTACTTC.

The V gene is TRBV11-2, the J gene TRBJ2-5, with 8 nucleotides matching TRBD2. The CDR3 is 16 amino acids. Per the germline V gene, CDR1 is SGHAT and CDR2 is FQNNGV. The ends lost 2 bases at V and 7 bases at J; junction bases unmatched: 12. CDR3 loop: CASSLPREGRAGTQYF. CDR3 in DNA: TGTGCCAGCAGCTTACCCCGGGAGGGCAGGGCGGGGACCCAGTACTTC.

This clone was counted between two and nine times. This chain links TRBV30 with TRBJ1-1; maybe TRBD1 (5 bases). Trimming removed 5 bases at V and 4 bases at J, with 11 bases between. Germline CDR1 GTSNPN, CDR2 SVGIG (reference sequence). This CDR3 has 12 amino acids. The CDR3 loop reads CAWLRVSTEAFF. The CDR3 bases are TGTGCCTGGCTCAGGGTTAGCACTGAAGCTTTCTTT.

V usage is TRBV28 and J usage is TRBJ1-2, with 12 positions matching TRBD1. Looked up from germline, CDR1 is MDHEN and CDR2 is SYDVKM. This CDR3 region has 17 residues. V was clipped by 6 bases and J by 8 bases; unmatched bases: 16. The CDR3 protein is CASSEPLPGQGAGGYTF. CDR3 DNA sequence: TGTGCCAGCAGCGAGCCCCTCCCGGGACAGGGGGCCGGCGGCTACACCTTC.

This chain joins TRBV5-4 and TRBJ2-5, with 8 bases fitting TRBD2. Per the germline V gene, CDR1 is SGHNT and CDR2 is YYREEE (reference sequence). The CDR3 spans 17 residues. The trim removed 0 bases at V and 5 bases at J, leaving 12 bases unmatched. DNA of the CDR3: TGTGCCAGCAGCTTGGTATCGCCTGCGGGAGGCTTGGAGACCCAGTACTTC. It is translated as CASSLVSPAGGLETQYF.

The chain joins TRBV7-9 to TRBJ2-2, with 8 bases identical to TRBD1. The junction had 14 bases not matched to a gene; V was cut back by 5 bases and J by 6 bases. There are 17 residues in the CDR3. Germline loops: CDR1 SEHNR, CDR2 FQNEAQ (reference sequence). The CDR3 DNA reads as TGTGCCAGCAGCACGGTTCCCGGACAGGGTAGTTCCGGGGAGCTGTTTTTT. This translates into CASSTVPGQGSSGELFF.

In this sample, this clone turned up a few times. The rearrangement joins TRBV10-1 to TRBJ1-2; TRBD1 aligns across 9 bases. Germline V gives CDR1 WNHNN, CDR2 SYGVQD (reference sequence). Trimming took 6 bases from V and 7 from J; bases not matched to a gene: 6. This CDR3 has 13 amino acids. The CDR3 protein is CASSPGQGTGYTF. The CDR3 nucleotides are TGCGCCAGCAGCCCGGGACAGGGAACTGGCTACACCTTC.

This chain uses TRBV6-5 with TRBJ2-3; the D gene is possibly TRBD1 (5 bases). Looked up from germline, CDR1 is MNHEY and CDR2 is SVGAGI. CDR3 size: 13 residues. Trimming removed 6 bases from V and 2 bases from J, with 9 bases in between. The CDR3 sequence: CASRQETTDTQYF. CDR3 DNA: TGTGCCAGCAGACAGGAGACCACAGATACGCAGTATTTT.

The chain has TRBV30 and TRBJ1-6; unclear D gene. Germline V gene data show CDR1 as GTSNPN and CDR2 as SVGIG (reference sequence). V lost 0 bases to trimming and J lost 10 bases, with 13 bases between them. The length of the CDR3 is 14 residues. The CDR3 loop is CAWSVNQAYSPLHF. The CDR3 DNA reads as TGTGCCTGGAGTGTGAACCAGGCGTACTCACCCCTCCACTTT.

The V and J genes are TRBV11-2 and TRBJ2-1; 10 bases fit TRBD1. This CDR3 contains 15 residues. Germline assignment: CDR1 SGHAT and CDR2 FQNNGV. The V segment lost 5 bases and the J segment 4 bases; nucleotides outside the gene matches: 5. The CDR3 sequence: CASSPGTGVYNEQFF. As DNA, the CDR3 is TGTGCCAGCAGCCCCGGGACAGGGGTATACAATGAGCAGTTCTTC.

This chain joins TRBV27 and TRBJ2-2, with 10 bases lining up with TRBD1. With 6 bases clipped from V and 6 bases from J, the junction kept 4 bases outside the gene matches. This CDR3 has 14 amino acids. CDR1 MNHEY and CDR2 SMNVEV come from the germline V gene (reference sequence). CDR3 sequence reads: CASRTGGKAGELFF. The CDR3 region has the DNA TGTGCCAGCAGGACAGGGGGCAAGGCCGGGGAGCTGTTTTTT.

The chain combines TRBV19 with TRBJ2-7, with D tentatively TRBD2 (5 bases). The length of the CDR3 is 14 residues. Germline CDR1 and CDR2: LNHDA and SQIVND (reference sequence). The ends were cut back, 3 bases at V and 4 bases at J, with 13 bases in the middle. This chain's CDR3 is CASSIRESAYEQYF. CDR3 DNA sequence: TGTGCCAGTAGTATTAGGGAGAGCGCATACGAGCAGTACTTC.

CDR3 residues: CASSLVRGARNEQFF. The CDR3 DNA sequence: TGTGCCAGCAGCTTGGTCCGGGGGGCGCGGAATGAGCAGTTCTTC. This sequence joins TRBV5-6 and TRBJ2-1; perhaps TRBD2 as D (7 bases). The length of the CDR3 is 15 residues. The ends were cut back, 0 bases at V and 7 bases at J, with 14 bases in the middle. Germline CDR1 is SGHDT and CDR2 is YYEEEE.

This chain joins TRBV15 and TRBJ1-2, with D perhaps matching TRBD1 (5 bases). The V end lost 5 bases, the J end lost 5 bases, and 15 bases lay between the germline ends. The germline CDR1 and CDR2 sequences are LNHNV and YYDKDF (reference sequence). This CDR3 is 14 amino acids long. The CDR3 DNA reads as TGTGCCACCAGCCAACGGGGGACTTATTATGGCTACACCTTC. It specifies CATSQRGTYYGYTF.

The chain couples TRBV2 to TRBJ2-3; 7 nucleotides match TRBD1. This CDR3 has 14 residues. Germline V gene lookup returns CDR1 SNHLY and CDR2 FYNNEI. Trimming removed 4 bases from V and 4 bases from J; junction bases left unmatched: 5. The CDR3 loop is CASSAQGSPDTQYF. The CDR3 DNA sequence: TGTGCCAGCAGTGCACAGGGGAGCCCAGATACGCAGTATTTT.

The chain links TRBV4-2 to TRBJ1-2, with unresolved D. Trimming pared 4 bases from V and 8 bases from J, leaving 11 bases between. Germline loops: CDR1 LGHNA, CDR2 YNFKEQ. The CDR3 has 12 residues. The CDR3, as DNA: TGTGCCAGCAGCCTGGAAGGAGACGGCTACACCTTC. Protein product: CASSLEGDGYTF.

In its sample, this clone was seen a few times. The V and J genes are TRBV30 and TRBJ1-6; weak D call: TRBD1 (5 bases). Trimming pared 0 bases from V and 7 bases from J, leaving 13 bases between. Germline CDR1 reads GTSNPN; CDR2 reads SVGIG (reference sequence). The CDR3 is made up of 15 amino acids. The CDR3: CAWSVQAASNSPLHF. CDR3 DNA: TGTGCCTGGAGTGTACAGGCGGCATCCAATTCACCCCTCCACTTT.

The chain is built from TRBV27 and TRBJ2-7; 10 bases fit TRBD2. Looked up from germline, CDR1 is MNHEY and CDR2 is SMNVEV (reference sequence). V gave up 6 bases and J gave up 6 bases; unmatched junction bases: 5. The CDR3 runs to 13 residues. The CDR3: CASRAGGPGEQYF. The CDR3 DNA is TGTGCCAGCAGAGCGGGGGGGCCCGGCGAGCAGTACTTC.

The chain combines TRBV4-1 with TRBJ1-4; the match to TRBD1 covers 7 bases. This CDR3 is built from 16 residues. CDR1 and CDR2 (germline): MGHRA, YSYEKL. J was trimmed by 11 bases and V by 3 bases; bases with no gene match: 15. The CDR3 coding sequence is TGCGCCAGCAGCCACGGGAAGACAGGGTCAAGTCGGAAACTGTTTTTT. Amino acid sequence: CASSHGKTGSSRKLFF.

V and J are TRBV2 and TRBJ2-4; a weak D match, TRBD2 (6 bases). This CDR3 comprises 15 residues. Trimming took 7 bases from V and 0 from J, leaving 13 bases between them. The germline gives CDR1 SNHLY, CDR2 FYNNEI. CDR3 region: CASIREPLAKNIQYF. The CDR3 DNA follows: TGTGCCAGCATTCGGGAGCCACTAGCCAAAAACATTCAGTACTTC.

The chain joins TRBV15 to TRBJ1-5; no clear D gene. The germline V and J ends were trimmed by 1 base and 6 bases, with 7 bases remaining between them. The CDR3 has 13 residues. The germline V gene encodes CDR1 LNHNV and CDR2 YYDKDF (reference sequence). DNA of the CDR3: TGTGCCACCAGCAGAGCCCGGTTTCAGCCCCAGCATTTT. The encoded protein is CATSRARFQPQHF.

The rearrangement joins TRBV28 to TRBJ2-1; TRBD2 matches 11 bases. The germline gives CDR1 MDHEN, CDR2 SYDVKM. The trim removed 5 bases at V and 5 bases at J, leaving 8 bases unmatched. CDR3 length: 16 residues. The CDR3 loop is CASSPILAGGNNEQFF. CDR3 nucleotide sequence: TGTGCCAGCAGTCCCATCCTAGCGGGAGGAAACAATGAGCAGTTCTTC. Looking up the rest from reference TRBV28 and TRBJ2-1 gives the full variable domain: DVKVTQSSRYLVKRTGEKVFLECVQDMDHENMFWYRQDPGLGLRLIYFSYDVKMKEKGDIPEGYSVSREKKERFSLILESASTNQTSMYLCASSPILAGGNNEQFFGPGTRLTVL.

The J gene is TRBJ1-5, the V gene TRBV19; TRBD1 matches at 9 bases. J lost 1 base, V lost 10 bases, and 11 bases had no gene match. The CDR3 spans 16 residues. CDR1 and CDR2 (germline): LNHDA, SQIVND (reference sequence). The CDR3 DNA reads TGTGCCACCACCCGGGACAGGGAGAGGAGCAATCAGCCCCAGCATTTT. Protein sequence: CATTRDRERSNQPQHF.

The genes are TRBV6-5 and TRBJ1-3; 10 nucleotides align to TRBD1. CDR1 is MNHEY and CDR2 is SVGAGI in the germline V gene. J lost 8 bases, V lost 4 bases, and 8 bases had no gene match. CDR3 length: 15 amino acids. The CDR3 sequence is CASSSLGQGEHTIYF. The DNA for the CDR3 is TGTGCCAGCAGTTCTCTCGGACAGGGGGAACACACCATATATTTT.